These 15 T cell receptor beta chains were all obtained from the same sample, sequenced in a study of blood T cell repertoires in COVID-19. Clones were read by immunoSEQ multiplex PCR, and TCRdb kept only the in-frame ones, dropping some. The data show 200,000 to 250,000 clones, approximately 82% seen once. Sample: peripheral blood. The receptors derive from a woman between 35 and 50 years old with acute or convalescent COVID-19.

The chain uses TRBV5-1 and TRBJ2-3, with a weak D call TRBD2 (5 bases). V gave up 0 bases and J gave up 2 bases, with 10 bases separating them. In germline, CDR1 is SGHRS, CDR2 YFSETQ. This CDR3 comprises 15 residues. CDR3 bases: TGCGCCAGCAGCTTGGGCCGGGGTCTCACAGATACGCAGTATTTT. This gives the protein CASSLGRGLTDTQYF. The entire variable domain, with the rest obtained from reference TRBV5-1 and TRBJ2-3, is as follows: KAGVTQTPRYLIKTRGQQVTLSCSPISGHRSVSWYQQTPGQGLQFLFEYFSETQRNKGNFPGRFSGRQFSNSRSEMNVSTLELGDSALYLCASSLGRGLTDTQYFGPGTRLTVL.

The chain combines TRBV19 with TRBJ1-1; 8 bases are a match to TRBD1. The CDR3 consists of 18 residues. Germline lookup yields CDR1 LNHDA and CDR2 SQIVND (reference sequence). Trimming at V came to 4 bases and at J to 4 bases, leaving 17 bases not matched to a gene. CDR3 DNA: TGTGCCAGTAGTAAGGGACAGGTCGTATTGGGAGTGGGCACTGAAGCTTTCTTT. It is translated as CASSKGQVVLGVGTEAFF.

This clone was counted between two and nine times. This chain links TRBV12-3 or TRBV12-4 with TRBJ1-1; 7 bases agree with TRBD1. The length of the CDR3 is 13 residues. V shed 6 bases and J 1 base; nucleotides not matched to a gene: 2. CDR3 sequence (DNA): TGTGCCAGCAGGACAGGGACGAACACTGAAGCTTTCTTT. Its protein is CASRTGTNTEAFF.

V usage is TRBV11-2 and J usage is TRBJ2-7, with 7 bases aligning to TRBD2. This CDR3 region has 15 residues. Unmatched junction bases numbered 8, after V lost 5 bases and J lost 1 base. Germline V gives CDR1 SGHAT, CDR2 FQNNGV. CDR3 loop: CASSHQRDESYEQYF. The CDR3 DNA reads TGTGCCAGCAGCCACCAGCGGGATGAGTCCTACGAGCAGTACTTC.

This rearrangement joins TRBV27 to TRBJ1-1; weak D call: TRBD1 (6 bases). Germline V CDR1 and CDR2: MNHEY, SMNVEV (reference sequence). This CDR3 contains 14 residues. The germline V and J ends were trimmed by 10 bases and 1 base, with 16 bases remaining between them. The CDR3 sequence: CATRPGHSNTEAFF. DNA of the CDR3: TGTGCCACCAGACCGGGACACTCGAACACTGAAGCTTTCTTT.

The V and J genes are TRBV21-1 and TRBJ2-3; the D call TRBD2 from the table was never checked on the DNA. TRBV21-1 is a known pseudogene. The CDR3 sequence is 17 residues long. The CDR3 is CASSRTPGLAEGDTQYF. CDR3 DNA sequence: TGTGCCAGCAGCAGAACACCGGGACTAGCGGAAGGGGATACGCAGTATTTT.

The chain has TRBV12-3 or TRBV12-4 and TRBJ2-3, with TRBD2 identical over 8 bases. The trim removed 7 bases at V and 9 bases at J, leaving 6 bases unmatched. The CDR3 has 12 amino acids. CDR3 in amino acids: CASKGLVDTQYF. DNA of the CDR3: TGTGCCAGCAAGGGACTAGTTGACACGCAGTATTTT.

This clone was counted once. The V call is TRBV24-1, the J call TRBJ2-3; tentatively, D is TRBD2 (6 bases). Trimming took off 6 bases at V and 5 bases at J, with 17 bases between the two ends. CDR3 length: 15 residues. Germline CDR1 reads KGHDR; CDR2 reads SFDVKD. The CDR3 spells CATSTRGGSRDTQYF. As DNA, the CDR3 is TGTGCCACCAGTACCCGTGGAGGGTCGAGAGATACGCAGTATTTT.

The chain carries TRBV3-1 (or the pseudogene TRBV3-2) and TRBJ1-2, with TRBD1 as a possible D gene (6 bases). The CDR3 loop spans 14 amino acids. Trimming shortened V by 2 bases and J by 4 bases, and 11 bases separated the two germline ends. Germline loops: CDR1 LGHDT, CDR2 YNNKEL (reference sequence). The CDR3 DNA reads TGTGCCAGCAGCCAACCTGGACAGACCTATGGCTACACCTTC. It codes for CASSQPGQTYGYTF.

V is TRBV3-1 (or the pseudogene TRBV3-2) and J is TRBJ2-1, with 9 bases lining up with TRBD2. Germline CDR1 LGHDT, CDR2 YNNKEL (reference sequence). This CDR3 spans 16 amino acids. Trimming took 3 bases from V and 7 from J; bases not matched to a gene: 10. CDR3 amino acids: CASSHLGGGASNEQFF. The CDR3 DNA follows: TGTGCCAGCAGCCACCTGGGCGGGGGGGCCAGTAATGAGCAGTTCTTC.

Here the CDR3 DNA reads TGTGCTAGTGGTTTGGTACTCCAGGGGGGCAATGAGCAGTTCTTC. Translated: CASGLVLQGGNEQFF. The chain couples TRBV12-5 to TRBJ2-1; D might be TRBD1 (7 bases). CDR3 length: 15 residues. V dropped 0 bases and J dropped 6 bases, with 12 bases sitting between them. Germline V CDR1 and CDR2: LGHNT, FRNRAP.

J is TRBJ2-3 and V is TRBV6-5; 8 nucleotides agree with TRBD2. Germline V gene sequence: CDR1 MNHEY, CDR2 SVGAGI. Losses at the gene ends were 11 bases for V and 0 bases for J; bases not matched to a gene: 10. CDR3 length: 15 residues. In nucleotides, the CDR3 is TGTGCCGGATCGGGAGGGCGGACTAGCACAGATACGCAGTATTTT. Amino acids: CAGSGGRTSTDTQYF.

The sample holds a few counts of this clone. The CDR3 DNA reads as TGTGCCAGCAGCCGGGGGGACGGATACTACAATGAGCAGTTCTTC. As protein: CASSRGDGYYNEQFF. V gene TRBV7-9 combines with J gene TRBJ2-1; 7 nucleotides agree with TRBD2. The CDR3 has 15 amino acids. Looked up from germline, CDR1 is SEHNR and CDR2 is FQNEAQ (reference sequence). V was pared by 5 bases and J by 3 bases, with 7 bases of the junction left unmatched. The whole variable domain, remainder taken from reference TRBV7-9 and TRBJ2-1, is DTGVSQNPRHKITKRGQNVTFRCDPISEHNRLYWYRQTLGQGPEFLTYFQNEAQLEKSRLLSDRFSAERPKGSFSTLEIQRTEQGDSAMYLCASSRGDGYYNEQFFGPGTRLTVL.

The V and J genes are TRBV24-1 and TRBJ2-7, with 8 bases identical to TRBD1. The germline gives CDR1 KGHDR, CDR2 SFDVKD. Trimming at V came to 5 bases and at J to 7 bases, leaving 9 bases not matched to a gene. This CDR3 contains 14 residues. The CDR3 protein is CATSAQGAAGEQYF. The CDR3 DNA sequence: TGTGCCACCAGTGCCCAGGGGGCCGCAGGTGAGCAGTACTTC.

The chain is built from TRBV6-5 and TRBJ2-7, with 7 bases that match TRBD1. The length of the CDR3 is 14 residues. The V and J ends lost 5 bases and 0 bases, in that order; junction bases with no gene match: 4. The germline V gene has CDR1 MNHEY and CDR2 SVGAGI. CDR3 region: CASSTDRSSYEQYF. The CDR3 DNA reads TGTGCCAGCAGTACGGACAGGAGCTCCTACGAGCAGTACTTC.